One sample yielded the 5 T cell receptor beta chains listed below, sequenced in a study of T-cell memory formation after mild COVID-19. TCRdb analysed the 5' RACE reads with MiXCR anew, one entry per CDR3 protein. The data show about 430,000 distinct CDR3 sequences, 20% to 25% seen once. Sequencing was performed on PBMCs or a T cell subset sorted from them (not recorded which). These TCRs come from an adult woman who had mild COVID-19 (a few samples of this study predate the infection). Cell type and time point are not known.

V and J are TRBV3-1 and TRBJ2-1; D is possibly TRBD2 (5 bases). CDR1 and CDR2 from the germline V gene are LGHDT and YNNKEL (reference sequence). V dropped 4 bases and J dropped 10 bases, with 14 bases sitting between them. This CDR3 has 13 amino acids. The CDR3 spells CASSPGVHGEQFF. The CDR3 DNA sequence: TGTGCCAGCAGCCCCGGGGTCCACGGGGAGCAGTTCTTC.

The gene calls are TRBV5-1 and TRBJ1-1; D ambiguous. Trimming removed 0 bases at V and 8 bases at J, with 8 bases between. Germline-derived CDR1 and CDR2 are SGHRS and YFSETQ. CDR3 length: 12 amino acids. The CDR3: CASSLGHSEAFF. The CDR3 DNA sequence: TGCGCCAGCAGCTTGGGGCACTCCGAAGCTTTCTTT. The full variable domain, with the rest looked up from reference TRBV5-1 and TRBJ1-1, is KAGVTQTPRYLIKTRGQQVTLSCSPISGHRSVSWYQQTPGQGLQFLFEYFSETQRNKGNFPGRFSGRQFSNSRSEMNVSTLELGDSALYLCASSLGHSEAFFGQGTRLTVV.

This clonotype was seen a few times. V gene TRBV9 combines with J gene TRBJ2-1, with TRBD2 identical over 11 bases. Germline V CDR1 and CDR2: SGDLS, YYNGEE. This CDR3 is 15 amino acids long. With V trimmed by 1 base and J by 7 bases, 4 bases remained unmatched. The CDR3 reads CASSVSTSGKNEQFF. The CDR3 DNA follows: TGTGCCAGCAGCGTATCGACTAGCGGGAAAAATGAGCAGTTCTTC.

This clonotype was seen a handful of times. The chain couples TRBV5-5 to TRBJ1-4; no firm D call. The V and J ends lost 0 bases and 6 bases respectively, with 15 bases between them. Per germline, CDR1 SGHKS and CDR2 YYEKEE (reference sequence). This CDR3 has 16 residues. DNA of the CDR3: TGTGCCAGCAGCTTGGATCCGAGTGTAGGGTATGAAAAACTGTTTTTT. It encodes CASSLDPSVGYEKLFF. Using reference TRBV5-5 and TRBJ1-4 for the parts outside the CDR3, the full variable domain is DAGVTQSPTHLIKTRGQQVTLRCSPISGHKSVSWYQQVLGQGPQFIFQYYEKEERGRGNFPDRFSARQFPNYSSELNVNALLLGDSALYLCASSLDPSVGYEKLFFGSGTQLSVL.

This clonotype was seen a few times. The rearrangement uses TRBV7-8 and TRBJ2-2; no reliable D call. The CDR3 runs 16 residues. V lost 4 bases, J lost 8 bases, and 20 bases lay in between. Germline lookup yields CDR1 SGHVS and CDR2 FQNEAQ. The CDR3 DNA sequence: TGTGCCAGCAGCTCCACGTCAGTAGGGCTGGCGGGGGAGCTGTTTTTT. Amino acids: CASSSTSVGLAGELFF.